This T cell receptor (beta chain) was identified in a study of vaccination and CD4 T cells after COVID-19. At the level of the study: Recovered patients in the cohort numbered six men and four women, two of them Hispanic. Stimulation used overlapping spike peptides from SARS-CoV-2, HCoV-NL63, HCoV-OC43 and HCoV-229E.

V lost 5 bases and J 10 bases, leaving 12 bases between the germline ends. Per the germline V gene, CDR1 is SGHTA and CDR2 is FQGTGA. The length of the CDR3 is 12 residues. Noted treatment: approximately 9-day PBMC culture with coronavirus spike peptide pools or control peptides (ViraFEST assay). An Oncomine TCR Beta short-read assay was used to sequence the DNA from cultured CD4+ T cells. The source of extracted genomic DNA was cultured CD4+ T cells. TCRdb re-derived calls from the PCR reads in MiXCR, one entry per CDR3 protein. The sample yields approximately 9,500 distinct CDR3 sequences, over 30% seen once. A few counts support this clonotype. What it binds is unknown.

The material sequenced was CD4+ T cells from blood, cultured in vitro, taken after SARS-CoV-2 vaccination. The chain combines TRBV7-3 with TRBJ2-1, with no clear D. This TCR was sampled from a human donor who had recovered from COVID-19. DNA of the CDR3: TGTGCCAGCAGCCGAACGTTGGGGGAGCAGTTCTTC. Residues: CASSRTLGEQFF.